The next 12 T cell receptor beta chains were all read from a single sample in a study of T cell responses to AZD1222 COVID-19 vaccine. Produced via immunoSEQ multiplex PCR; TCRdb's table is partial and in-frame only. The sample lists fewer than 120,000 clones; 88% were seen once. The sample here was peripheral blood, taken on day 0 of AZD1222 vaccination. The receptors stem from an adult in good health.

This rearrangement joins TRBV30 to TRBJ1-1; D not certain. V shed 6 bases and J shed 11 bases, with 16 bases lying between them. This CDR3 spans 11 amino acids. CDR1 and CDR2 from the germline V gene are GTSNPN and SVGIG (reference sequence). The CDR3 is CACRPAPRAFF. DNA for the CDR3: TGTGCCTGCCGCCCCGCGCCTCGGGCTTTCTTT.

The chain has TRBV6-2 or TRBV6-3 and TRBJ2-1; no firm D call. The V gene's germline CDR1 is MNHEY and CDR2 SVGEGT. Trimming took 6 bases from V and 0 from J, leaving 15 bases between them. The CDR3 is 16 amino acids. CDR3 residues: CASSPEATYSYNEQFF. Here the CDR3 DNA reads TGTGCCAGCAGCCCTGAGGCCACTTACTCCTACAATGAGCAGTTCTTC.

The rearrangement links TRBV10-2 to TRBJ2-1, with D perhaps matching TRBD1 (5 bases). The CDR3 runs to 15 residues. V lost 8 bases and J lost 5, with 19 bases in between. From germline, CDR1 is WSHSY and CDR2 SAAADI. The CDR3 region is CASGHGRRDHNEQFF. The DNA of the CDR3 is TGCGCCAGCGGACATGGGCGGAGAGACCACAATGAGCAGTTCTTC.

The chain is built from TRBV9 and TRBJ1-2; 8 bases line up with TRBD1. V was pared by 4 bases and J by 12 bases, with 14 bases of the junction left unmatched. This CDR3 is 14 amino acids long. Germline loops: CDR1 SGDLS, CDR2 YYNGEE. The CDR3 spells CASSPSGTGRENTF. The CDR3 region has the DNA TGTGCCAGCAGCCCTAGCGGGACAGGCCGGGAAAACACCTTC. Full variable domain (outside the CDR3, taken from reference TRBV9 and TRBJ1-2): DSGVTQTPKHLITATGQRVTLRCSPRSGDLSVYWYQQSLDQGLQFLIQYYNGEERAKGNILERFSAQQFPDLHSELNLSSLELGDSALYFCASSPSGTGRENTFGSGTRLTVV.

The genes are TRBV28 and TRBJ2-7; 10 bases are a match to TRBD1. Per the germline V gene, CDR1 is MDHEN and CDR2 is SYDVKM. CDR3 length: 13 residues. Trimming took 6 bases from V and 3 from J; bases not matched to a gene: 2. DNA of the CDR3: TGTGCCAGCAGGACAGGGGGCTTCTACGAGCAGTACTTC. As protein: CASRTGGFYEQYF. Full variable domain (missing parts from reference TRBV28 and TRBJ2-7): DVKVTQSSRYLVKRTGEKVFLECVQDMDHENMFWYRQDPGLGLRLIYFSYDVKMKEKGDIPEGYSVSREKKERFSLILESASTNQTSMYLCASRTGGFYEQYFGPGTRLTVT.

The V call is TRBV10-1, the J call TRBJ1-2, with 10 bases matching TRBD1. This CDR3 spans 15 amino acids. Trimming at V came to 6 bases and at J to 0 bases, leaving 4 bases not matched to a gene. CDR1 is WNHNN, CDR2 SYGVQD, per germline (reference sequence). CDR3 residues: CASSRDRGSNYGYTF. The CDR3 DNA reads as TGCGCCAGCAGCCGGGACAGGGGTTCTAACTATGGCTACACCTTC.

This chain connects TRBV7-9 to TRBJ1-6; TRBD1 might be the D (5 bases). Trimming removed 1 base from V and 9 bases from J, with 13 bases in between. The CDR3 runs 15 residues. CDR1 is SEHNR and CDR2 is FQNEAQ in the germline V gene (reference sequence). The CDR3: CASSLVLHGTSPLHF. CDR3 DNA: TGTGCCAGCAGCTTAGTTCTACATGGGACTTCACCCCTCCACTTT.

The J gene is TRBJ2-7, the V gene TRBV6-5, with D hard to call. Trimming pared 6 bases from V and 2 bases from J, leaving 8 bases between. Germline values: CDR1 MNHEY, CDR2 SVGAGI. The CDR3 extends over 12 amino acids. This CDR3 reads CASSHGPYEQYF. The CDR3 coding sequence is TGTGCCAGCAGCCATGGACCCTACGAGCAGTACTTC.

The CDR3 DNA follows: TGTGCCATCAGTGAGTCGATGTCCGCCGGTGGGAATACGCAGTATTTT. It translates to CAISESMSAGGNTQYF. V and J are TRBV10-3 and TRBJ2-3; the D is unclear. Deletions cut 0 bases from V and 7 bases from J, with 17 bases between. The CDR3 has 16 amino acids. Germline values: CDR1 ENHRY, CDR2 SYGVKD.

The V and J genes are TRBV7-9 and TRBJ1-2, with 9 bases fitting TRBD1. Germline V gene sequence: CDR1 SEHNR, CDR2 FQNEAQ (reference sequence). V lost 5 bases, J lost 1 base, and 14 bases stayed unmatched. The CDR3 extends over 18 amino acids. The CDR3 reads CASSPVPGQGWINYGYTF. The CDR3 nucleotides are TGTGCCAGCAGCCCGGTCCCGGGACAGGGTTGGATTAACTATGGCTACACCTTC.

This rearrangement joins TRBV3-1 (or the pseudogene TRBV3-2) to TRBJ2-7; 13 bases match TRBD2. Germline assignment: CDR1 LGHDT and CDR2 YNNKEL (reference sequence). This CDR3 comprises 16 residues. After removal of 2 bases from V and 0 bases from J, the junction contained 1 base not matched to a gene. CDR3 nucleotide sequence: TGTGCCAGCAGCCAAACTAGCGGGAGGGCCTCCTACGAGCAGTACTTC. It translates to CASSQTSGRASYEQYF.

The CDR3 bases are TGTGCCATTCCGGGACTAGCCTATGAGCAGTTCTTC. It specifies CAIPGLAYEQFF. The gene calls are TRBV2 and TRBJ2-1; 9 nucleotides align to TRBD2. Unmatched junction bases numbered 6, after V lost 10 bases and J lost 8 bases. The CDR3 is 12 residues long. Germline CDR1 reads SNHLY; CDR2 reads FYNNEI.